Sequencing of this TCR beta chain was carried out in a study of beta chain features in type 1 diabetes. Study findings and constraints: High TCR expression in some cells could lead to their over-representation in cDNA sequencing. At VDJ recombination sites, type 1 diabetes patients had fewer insertions and more deleted nucleotides.

It was one heparinised blood draw, averaging about 120 mL, that each donor gave. This CDR3 is built from 18 residues. Losses at the gene ends were 3 bases for V and 5 bases for J; bases not matched to a gene: 14. Germline V lookup: CDR1 MGHRA, CDR2 YSYEKL. This clone showed up just a few times. Its matching antigen is unknown. Sequencing targeted expressed TCRB transcripts, as all isolated RNA had been reverse transcribed. Profiling relied on immunoSEQ multiplex PCR, and the TCRdb table lists in-frame clones only, not all of them. There are about 360,000 clones in the sample; around an eighth occur only once, and 0.017% lies in the top ten.

This receptor was taken from a man aged 18 to 30 in good health. This sequence joins TRBV4-1 and TRBJ2-2; 8 nucleotides line up with TRBD1. Sequencing was performed on naive CD4+ T cells from blood. The CDR3 nucleotides are TGCGCCAGCAGCCACCTATCGGGGACAGGAGATTGGACCGGGGAGCTGTTTTTT. It is translated as CASSHLSGTGDWTGELFF.